Listed here are 25 T cell receptor beta chains from one sample, sequenced in a study of shared clonotypes between healthy human individuals. CD45RO-negative CD8 cells positively selected for CCR7 made up the naive population, which excluded terminally differentiated effector memory CD45RA+ cells. Only in-frame clones appear in the TCRdb table, and some are missing; sequencing was by immunoSEQ multiplex PCR. The data hold approximately 810,000 clones, with approximately 92% observed a single time. Source material: naive CD8+ T cells sorted from blood. Receptors originate from a man younger than 40 in good health.

This chain links TRBV27 with TRBJ2-7; 10 positions agree with TRBD1. Germline lookup yields CDR1 MNHEY and CDR2 SMNVEV (reference sequence). The CDR3 covers 14 residues. Germline trimming cut 7 bases from V and 2 bases from J; bases unmatched to any gene: 5. The CDR3 coding sequence is TGTGCCAGCACTTTTGGGACAGGGGCCTACGAGCAGTACTTC. Translation: CASTFGTGAYEQYF.

This chain joins TRBV5-6 and TRBJ2-7; D gene ambiguous. This CDR3 spans 15 amino acids. The ends were cut back, 2 bases at V and 3 bases at J, with 15 bases in the middle. CDR1 and CDR2 (germline): SGHDT, YYEEEE. CDR3 in DNA: TGTGCCAGCAGCTTAATGGCCTCCTCTATCTACGAGCAGTACTTC. Protein sequence: CASSLMASSIYEQYF.

This chain connects TRBV4-3 to TRBJ1-1; tentatively, D is TRBD1 (6 bases). Germline values: CDR1 LGHNA, CDR2 YSLEER. V lost 4 bases to trimming and J lost 3 bases, with 15 bases between them. This CDR3 has 15 amino acids. As DNA, the CDR3 is TGCGCCAGCAGCCCGCACCAGGGGTTAGACACTGAAGCTTTCTTT. It is translated as CASSPHQGLDTEAFF.

This clone showed up just once. V usage is TRBV29-1 and J usage is TRBJ2-1; maybe TRBD1 (5 bases). Per the germline V gene, CDR1 is SQVTM and CDR2 is ANQGSEA. This CDR3 region has 13 residues. Trimming took off 7 bases at V and 3 bases at J, with 13 bases between the two ends. The DNA for the CDR3 is TGCAGCGCGAATTGGGGCTACTACAATGAGCAGTTCTTC. Amino acids: CSANWGYYNEQFF.

Details on this clone: The junction departs from the called germline gene at one end, perhaps through a read error. The rearrangement links TRBV18 to TRBJ2-1, with TRBD2 as a possible D gene (6 bases). The CDR3 is made up of 17 amino acids. CDR1 KGHSH and CDR2 LQKENI come from the germline V gene. This CDR3 reads CAGSPTHGSGPYNEQFF. The CDR3 nucleotides read TGTGCCGGCTCACCGACCCATGGTAGCGGACCCTACAATGAGCAGTTCTTC.

The V and J genes are TRBV5-8 and TRBJ1-2; TRBD1 aligns across 8 bases. Germline V gene sequence: CDR1 SGHTS, CDR2 YDEGEE. CDR3 length: 15 residues. J was trimmed by 6 bases and V by 0 bases; bases with no gene match: 7. The CDR3 sequence: CASSLERTGFDGYTF. DNA of the CDR3: TGTGCCAGCAGCTTGGAACGGACAGGGTTCGATGGCTACACCTTC.

CDR3 protein: CASSQDFGTYEQYF. The CDR3 DNA reads TGTGCCAGCAGCCAAGATTTCGGTACCTACGAGCAGTACTTC. The gene calls are TRBV14 and TRBJ2-7; D gene unclear. The ends were cut back, 0 bases at V and 2 bases at J, with 8 bases in the middle. This CDR3 spans 14 amino acids. Per germline, CDR1 SGHDN and CDR2 FVKESK. Variable domain in full (rest from reference TRBV14 and TRBJ2-7): EAGVTQFPSHSVIEKGQTVTLRCDPISGHDNLYWYRRVMGKEIKFLLHFVKESKQDESGMPNNRFLAERTGGTYSTLKVQPAELEDSGVYFCASSQDFGTYEQYFGPGTRLTVT.

The rearrangement joins TRBV9 to TRBJ2-7; D might be TRBD2 (5 bases). This CDR3 is 14 amino acids long. Trimming cost V 3 bases and J 3 bases, with 13 bases left between them. Germline CDR1 and CDR2: SGDLS and YYNGEE. CDR3: CASSAREGYYEQYF. The CDR3 DNA follows: TGTGCCAGCAGCGCTCGAGAGGGTTACTACGAGCAGTACTTC. Looking up the rest from reference TRBV9 and TRBJ2-7 gives the full variable domain: DSGVTQTPKHLITATGQRVTLRCSPRSGDLSVYWYQQSLDQGLQFLIQYYNGEERAKGNILERFSAQQFPDLHSELNLSSLELGDSALYFCASSAREGYYEQYFGPGTRLTVT.

The chain couples TRBV7-6 to TRBJ2-5; 13 bases map to TRBD2. Germline lookup yields CDR1 SGHVS and CDR2 FNYEAQ. The CDR3 contains 17 residues. V shed 1 base, J shed 5 bases, and the junction held 7 bases outside the gene matches. CDR3 coding DNA: TGTGCCAGCAGCTTAGAAACTGGGACTAGCGGGACGGAGACCCAGTACTTC. Its protein product is CASSLETGTSGTETQYF. Together with reference TRBV7-6 and TRBJ2-5, the CDR3 gives the full variable domain: GAGVSQSPRYKVTKRGQDVALRCDPISGHVSLYWYRQALGQGPEFLTYFNYEAQQDKSGLPNDRFSAERPEGSISTLTIQRTEQRDSAMYRCASSLETGTSGTETQYFGPGTRLLVL.

This clone was observed a single time. This rearrangement joins TRBV11-3 to TRBJ2-1; D not certain. Trimming left V 5 bases short and J 6 bases short, with 5 bases between. Germline V gene lookup returns CDR1 SGHNT and CDR2 YENEEA. CDR3 length: 11 amino acids. The CDR3 DNA follows: TGTGCCAGCAGCATAAGCAATGAGCAGTTCTTC. Amino acids: CASSISNEQFF.

The genes are TRBV5-1 and TRBJ2-7; D is uncertain. This CDR3 has 16 amino acids. V dropped 0 bases and J dropped 0 bases, with 13 bases sitting between them. Germline V lookup: CDR1 SGHRS, CDR2 YFSETQ. Here the CDR3 DNA reads TGCGCCAGCAGCTTGGGAGGCTTCAAGGGCTCCTACGAGCAGTACTTC. Amino acids: CASSLGGFKGSYEQYF. The complete variable domain, with remaining parts taken from reference TRBV5-1 and TRBJ2-7, reads KAGVTQTPRYLIKTRGQQVTLSCSPISGHRSVSWYQQTPGQGLQFLFEYFSETQRNKGNFPGRFSGRQFSNSRSEMNVSTLELGDSALYLCASSLGGFKGSYEQYFGPGTRLTVT.

The rearrangement uses TRBV19 and TRBJ2-2; 7 bases are shared with TRBD2. V lost 4 bases, J lost 5 bases, and 7 bases stayed unmatched. CDR1 is LNHDA, CDR2 SQIVND, per germline (reference sequence). The CDR3 spans 15 residues. The CDR3 loop reads CASSTAGVVTGELFF. CDR3 sequence (DNA): TGTGCCAGTAGTACGGCGGGAGTGGTTACCGGGGAGCTGTTTTTT.

With respect to this clone: The sample holds other DNA sequences that translate to the same CDR3. This chain links TRBV6-5 with TRBJ2-3; D call uncertain. Germline lookup yields CDR1 MNHEY and CDR2 SVGAGI. V lost 0 bases and J lost 3, with 4 bases in between. The CDR3 totals 13 residues. The CDR3 bases are TGTGCCAGCAGTTACTCGGGAACAGATACGCAGTATTTT. Its translation is CASSYSGTDTQYF.

The chain recombines TRBV29-1 with TRBJ2-5; D may be TRBD1 (5 bases). The V gene lost 4 bases and the J gene lost 5 bases, with 14 bases spanning the gap. CDR1 and CDR2 (germline): SQVTM, ANQGSEA. The CDR3 length is 13 residues. CDR3 bases: TGCAGCGTTGTACCAGGGTATCCCGAGACCCAGTACTTC. The encoded protein is CSVVPGYPETQYF.

The genes are TRBV7-2 and TRBJ2-1, with 8 bases aligning to TRBD1. CDR1 and CDR2 (germline): SGHTA, FQGNSA. V trimming: 4 bases; J trimming: 4 bases; junction bases outside the gene matches: 12. The CDR3 length is 17 residues. CDR3 nucleotide sequence: TGTGCCAGCAGCTCGCCTAGGACAGGGACAGATTACAATGAGCAGTTCTTC. Its protein is CASSSPRTGTDYNEQFF.

The V and J genes are TRBV6-5 and TRBJ2-7, with D possibly TRBD1 on 7 matching bases. Trimming cost V 2 bases and J 4 bases, with 12 bases left between them. Germline values: CDR1 MNHEY, CDR2 SVGAGI. The CDR3 runs to 14 residues. CDR3 loop: CASSYPAGGYEQYF. CDR3 nucleotides: TGTGCCAGCAGTTACCCCGCAGGGGGGTACGAGCAGTACTTC.

The chain links TRBV11-2 to TRBJ2-3; no clear D gene. V lost 5 bases, J lost 5 bases, and 11 bases lay in between. The CDR3 covers 13 residues. Germline values: CDR1 SGHAT, CDR2 FQNNGV. CDR3 protein: CASSPEWRDTQYF. DNA for the CDR3: TGTGCCAGCAGCCCCGAATGGCGAGATACGCAGTATTTT.

V is TRBV27 and J is TRBJ2-1; D call uncertain. The CDR3 runs 13 residues. Germline CDR1 reads MNHEY; CDR2 reads SMNVEV (reference sequence). The germline V and J ends were trimmed by 8 bases and 0 bases, with 8 bases remaining between them. This CDR3 is CASCPYSYNEQFF. DNA of the CDR3: TGTGCCAGCTGCCCATACTCCTACAATGAGCAGTTCTTC.

The CDR3 protein is CASSLFGGNGELFF. CDR3 DNA sequence: TGTGCCAGCAGCTTATTCGGGGGGAACGGGGAGCTGTTTTTT. This chain joins TRBV11-2 and TRBJ2-2; 7 bases match TRBD2. The V gene's germline CDR1 is SGHAT and CDR2 FQNNGV. The CDR3 extends over 14 amino acids. V dropped 2 bases and J dropped 7; count of bases not matched to a gene: 4.

V is TRBV29-1 and J is TRBJ2-1; TRBD2 matches 14 bases. The junction had 10 bases not matched to a gene; V was cut back by 5 bases and J by 4 bases. The CDR3 totals 17 residues. Germline V CDR1 and CDR2: SQVTM, ANQGSEA. CDR3: CSVKGLAGDHRYNEQFF. Written as DNA, the CDR3 is TGCAGCGTTAAGGGACTAGCGGGAGACCATAGGTACAATGAGCAGTTCTTC.

The chain recombines TRBV27 with TRBJ2-3; no definite D call. The CDR3 consists of 15 residues. The germline gives CDR1 MNHEY, CDR2 SMNVEV (reference sequence). V was pared by 3 bases and J by 5 bases, with 15 bases between. The CDR3 protein is CASSFLRHGEDTQYF. As DNA, the CDR3 is TGTGCCAGCAGTTTCCTTCGTCATGGGGAAGATACGCAGTATTTT.

This clone was seen once. V gene TRBV7-9 combines with J gene TRBJ2-1; D may match TRBD1 or TRBD2 (5 bases each). The germline V gene has CDR1 SEHNR and CDR2 FQNEAQ (reference sequence). V dropped 5 bases and J dropped 7 bases, with 24 bases sitting between them. The length of the CDR3 is 17 residues. The CDR3 is CASSAPGTALSMNEQFF. CDR3 DNA: TGTGCCAGCAGCGCCCCGGGGACGGCGTTGTCGATGAATGAGCAGTTCTTC.

The chain links TRBV9 to TRBJ2-1; D unresolved. Germline lookup yields CDR1 SGDLS and CDR2 YYNGEE. The V end lost 0 bases, the J end lost 6 bases, and 16 bases lay between the germline ends. The CDR3 contains 16 residues. CDR3 DNA: TGTGCCAGCAGCGTAGAAGACCGCCCCATTCTCAATGAGCAGTTCTTC. Translation: CASSVEDRPILNEQFF.

The V and J genes are TRBV5-5 and TRBJ1-2; D gene unclear. The CDR3 contains 16 residues. V lost 2 bases, J lost 1 base, and 15 bases lay in between. Germline-derived CDR1 and CDR2 are SGHKS and YYEKEE (reference sequence). CDR3 amino acids: CASSFEVDSSNYGYTF. The CDR3 DNA reads as TGTGCCAGCAGCTTCGAGGTTGATTCCAGTAACTATGGCTACACCTTC.

The chain employs TRBV19 and TRBJ1-5; 9 bases match TRBD1. Losses at the gene ends were 3 bases for V and 4 bases for J; bases not matched to a gene: 7. The germline V gene encodes CDR1 LNHDA and CDR2 SQIVND (reference sequence). This CDR3 has 16 amino acids. CDR3 nucleotide sequence: TGTGCCAGTAGTATCTTAGCGGGACAGGGAAATCAGCCCCAGCATTTT. Translation: CASSILAGQGNQPQHF.